This T cell receptor (beta chain) was sequenced in a study of CD8+ T cells in alopecia areata. Across the whole study: Female C3H/HeJ mice aged about 6-11 weeks received skin from roughly 6-13-month-old C3H/HeJ donors with spontaneous alopecia.

V was pared by 5 bases and J by 0 bases, with 5 bases of the junction left unmatched. CDR1 is FNHDT and CDR2 is SITEND in the germline V gene (reference sequence). The CDR3 length is 15 residues. The sequencing template was cDNA reverse transcribed from extracted RNA. TCRdb keeps only in-frame clones here, not all; method: immunoSEQ multiplex PCR. The table lists around 110,000 clones, with no singletons. This clone was detected only a few times. Mouse names are used for the genes. The CDR3 end lies 4 residues beyond the end of the read and is filled in from the germline J gene. The chain has TRBV19 and TRBJ2-1; 7 bases align to TRBD1. The receptor was isolated from a C3H/HeJ mouse with alopecia areata. The strain is characterized by the MHC haplotype H2-k. Material: lesional skin. The CDR3 bases that were read are TGTGCCAGCAGAGAACAGGGGCATAACTATGCT. Residues: CASREQGHNYA. The entire CDR3 reads CASREQGHNYAEQFF.